Below are 14 T cell receptor beta chains sequenced from a single sample in a study of blood T cell repertoires in COVID-19. Sequencing used immunoSEQ multiplex PCR; TCRdb keeps in-frame clones, though not all of them. The data contain roughly 100,000 clones, roughly four fifths of them singletons. The material sequenced was peripheral blood. Every receptor here comes from a man between 35 and 55 years old with active or convalescent COVID-19.

The CDR3 protein is CASSWQWNTEAFF. Written as DNA, the CDR3 is TGTGCCAGCAGTTGGCAGTGGAACACTGAAGCTTTCTTT. V usage is TRBV14 and J usage is TRBJ1-1; D not certain. Germline CDR1 and CDR2: SGHDN and FVKESK. The CDR3 is made up of 13 amino acids. The V and J ends lost 6 bases and 1 base respectively, with 9 bases between them.

V usage is TRBV18 and J usage is TRBJ2-5; D perhaps matches TRBD2 (7 bases). CDR1 is KGHSH, CDR2 LQKENI, per germline. The CDR3 is made up of 15 amino acids. V was cut by 1 base and J by 2 bases, with 11 bases left in between. CDR3 DNA sequence: TGTGCCAGCTCACCACAGGGGGGGACGCAAGAGACCCAGTACTTC. This codes for CASSPQGGTQETQYF.

This chain uses TRBV7-2 with TRBJ2-4; no firm D call. The CDR3 contains 13 residues. The V gene lost 3 bases and the J gene lost 7 bases, with 10 bases spanning the gap. Germline assignment: CDR1 SGHTA and CDR2 FQGNSA. CDR3: CASSFGQMNIQYF. DNA for the CDR3: TGTGCCAGCAGCTTTGGGCAGATGAACATTCAGTACTTC.

This clone was counted a few times. The V and J genes are TRBV11-2 and TRBJ1-1, with no clear D. Trimming cost V 4 bases and J 3 bases, with 3 bases left between them. This CDR3 contains 11 residues. In germline, CDR1 is SGHAT, CDR2 FQNNGV. The CDR3 bases are TGTGCCAGCAGCTCCTACACTGAAGCTTTCTTT. It codes for CASSSYTEAFF.

The chain links TRBV7-9 to TRBJ2-7; TRBD1 agrees at 7 bases. V dropped 6 bases and J dropped 0; count of bases not matched to a gene: 8. This CDR3 is built from 15 residues. Germline V gene lookup returns CDR1 SEHNR and CDR2 FQNEAQ (reference sequence). Here the CDR3 DNA reads TGTGCCAGCAGTTCAGAAGGGGGCGGCTCCTACGAGCAGTACTTC. It specifies CASSSEGGGSYEQYF. Complete variable domain (other parts from reference TRBV7-9 and TRBJ2-7): DTGVSQNPRHKITKRGQNVTFRCDPISEHNRLYWYRQTLGQGPEFLTYFQNEAQLEKSRLLSDRFSAERPKGSFSTLEIQRTEQGDSAMYLCASSSEGGGSYEQYFGPGTRLTVT.

V and J are TRBV30 and TRBJ2-7; TRBD2 matches at 8 bases. Per the germline V gene, CDR1 is GTSNPN and CDR2 is SVGIG (reference sequence). Trimming cost V 0 bases and J 6 bases; bases outside gene matches: 13. The CDR3 is 16 residues long. As DNA, the CDR3 is TGTGCCTGGAGTGTTTCGGGGGGGACCACCTCGGGCGAGCAGTACTTC. This codes for CAWSVSGGTTSGEQYF.

CDR3 amino acids: CASSQTSGQETQYF. In DNA form, the CDR3 reads TGTGCCAGCAGCCAAACTAGCGGGCAAGAGACCCAGTACTTC. J is TRBJ2-5 and V is TRBV6-6, with TRBD2 identical over 9 bases. The J segment lost 2 bases and the V segment lost 6 bases, leaving 4 bases of the junction unmatched. CDR1 is MNHNY and CDR2 is SVGAGI in the germline V gene (reference sequence). The CDR3 runs 14 residues.

This clone appeared a few times. The CDR3 bases are TGCGCCAGCAGTCCTAGCGGGGGAGGCGGTTACGAGCAGTACTTC. Protein product: CASSPSGGGGYEQYF. The chain recombines TRBV23-1 with TRBJ2-7, with 10 bases lining up with TRBD2. TRBV23-1 is an open reading frame whose function is uncertain. Losses at the gene ends were 4 bases for V and 4 bases for J; bases not matched to a gene: 7. This CDR3 has 15 residues.

The rearrangement uses TRBV9 and TRBJ2-7; D perhaps matches TRBD1 (5 bases). V lost 0 bases and J lost 6, with 7 bases in between. Germline CDR1 is SGDLS and CDR2 is YYNGEE. This CDR3 region has 12 residues. This chain's CDR3 is CASSVVRGEQYF. Written as DNA, the CDR3 is TGTGCCAGCAGCGTAGTAAGGGGCGAGCAGTACTTC. Full variable domain (remainder filled in from reference TRBV9 and TRBJ2-7): DSGVTQTPKHLITATGQRVTLRCSPRSGDLSVYWYQQSLDQGLQFLIQYYNGEERAKGNILERFSAQQFPDLHSELNLSSLELGDSALYFCASSVVRGEQYFGPGTRLTVT.

This clone is a singleton in its sample. The V call is TRBV3-1 (or the pseudogene TRBV3-2), the J call TRBJ1-5; TRBD1 might be the D (6 bases). The CDR3 is 17 residues long. From germline, CDR1 is LGHDT and CDR2 YNNKEL (reference sequence). Trimming shortened V by 4 bases and J by 0 bases, and 16 bases separated the two germline ends. In nucleotides, the CDR3 is TGTGCCAGCAGCCCGGGACACCTCAGCGATAGCAATCAGCCCCAGCATTTT. Amino acid sequence: CASSPGHLSDSNQPQHF.

CDR3 sequence: CASSLSVDITRYEQYF. The CDR3 nucleotides read TGCGCCAGCAGCTTGTCCGTGGACATCACACGATACGAGCAGTACTTC. The chain carries TRBV5-1 and TRBJ2-7; D possibly corresponds to TRBD1 (5 bases). Trimming took 1 base from V and 4 from J, leaving 18 bases between them. This CDR3 is 16 amino acids long. Germline CDR1 SGHRS, CDR2 YFSETQ.

This clone is labeled medium-sized. The rearrangement joins TRBV6-2 or TRBV6-3 to TRBJ2-7; D remains unclear. Trimming cost V 5 bases and J 2 bases, with 10 bases left between them. The CDR3 sequence is 13 residues long. Germline V gene data show CDR1 as MNHEY and CDR2 as SVGEGT. The DNA for the CDR3 is TGTGCCAGCAGTGTCTCAGGTACCTACGAGCAGTACTTC. Translation: CASSVSGTYEQYF.

The V call is TRBV5-4, the J call TRBJ2-3, with D unclear. The V and J ends lost 3 bases and 0 bases respectively, with 20 bases between them. The CDR3 spans 18 residues. The germline gives CDR1 SGHNT, CDR2 YYREEE (reference sequence). The CDR3 sequence is CASSSVEYRVISTDTQYF. In nucleotides, the CDR3 is TGTGCCAGCAGCTCCGTTGAATATCGGGTGATAAGCACAGATACGCAGTATTTT. The variable domain in full, with the rest retrieved from reference TRBV5-4 and TRBJ2-3, is ETGVTQSPTHLIKTRGQQVTLRCSSQSGHNTVSWYQQALGQGPQFIFQYYREEENGRGNFPPRFSGLQFPNYSSELNVNALELDDSALYLCASSSVEYRVISTDTQYFGPGTRLTVL.

CDR3 region: CASSYSGTSQETQYF. Written as DNA, the CDR3 is TGTGCCAGCAGTTACTCTGGGACAAGCCAAGAGACCCAGTACTTC. The V gene is TRBV6-5, the J gene TRBJ2-5; D possibly corresponds to TRBD1 (6 bases). Trimming shortened V by 0 bases and J by 1 base, and 9 bases separated the two germline ends. Germline lookup yields CDR1 MNHEY and CDR2 SVGAGI. This CDR3 is 15 amino acids long.